Reported below is one T cell receptor beta chain. Its antigen remains unidentified. No patient escaped relapse after autologous stem cell transplantation, and brentuximab vedotin exposure varied. This sample stems from a study of PD-1 blockade in classical Hodgkin lymphoma. Whole-study findings and limits: The CD4+ diversity rise by C4D1 was clearest in complete responders.

The method was immunoSEQ multiplex PCR; TCRdb's version includes in-frame clones alone and lacks a portion of them. The sample records 75,000 to 100,000 clones, roughly 84% being singletons. The trim removed 5 bases at V and 7 bases at J, leaving 7 bases unmatched. The CDR3 is made up of 14 amino acids. Germline V gene sequence: CDR1 SGHTA, CDR2 FQGNSA. The clonotype originates from a human donor with classical Hodgkin lymphoma. The chain has TRBV7-2 and TRBJ2-7; 11 nucleotides align to TRBD2. The specimen was peripheral blood mononuclear cells (PBMCs), collected at baseline. The CDR3 protein is CASSALAGVGEQYF. DNA of the CDR3: TGTGCCAGCAGCGCACTAGCGGGAGTGGGAGAGCAGTACTTC.